Detailed here is one TCR beta chain. Method: immunoSEQ multiplex PCR; TCRdb's copy keeps in-frame clones and lacks some. The sample has about 230,000 clones, approximately 82% seen once. This entry comes from a study of blood T cell repertoires in COVID-19. Study-level background: T cells, B-cell-depleted T cells, or PBMCs supplied cDNA or gDNA.

The CDR3 loop spans 13 amino acids. The germline CDR1 and CDR2 sequences are SGHTA and FQGNSA. The V gene lost 5 bases and the J gene lost 14 bases, with 19 bases spanning the gap. The sample was peripheral blood. J is TRBJ2-1 and V is TRBV7-2, with D tentatively TRBD2 (6 bases). The origin of this receptor is a man aged 35 to 55 who had recovered from COVID-19. CDR3 sequence: CASSPGWRGFKFF. DNA of the CDR3: TGTGCCAGCAGCCCGGGGTGGCGGGGATTTAAGTTCTTC.